This passage covers 11 T cell receptor beta chains from one sample sequenced in a study of T cell responses to AZD1222 COVID-19 vaccine. Some clones are missing from TCRdb's copy, which holds only in-frame ones; the method was immunoSEQ multiplex PCR. This repertoire shows 200,000 or so clones, around 87% found once; its top ten account for approximately 2.7%. Specimen: peripheral blood, collected on day 0 of MenACWY control vaccination. Receptor source: an adult in good health.

This rearrangement joins TRBV19 to TRBJ1-4; no definite D call. CDR3 length: 15 amino acids. Germline lookup yields CDR1 LNHDA and CDR2 SQIVND (reference sequence). Trimming took 3 bases from V and 1 from J, leaving 9 bases between them. The CDR3: CASSIDGRTNEKLFF. The CDR3 region has the DNA TGTGCCAGTAGTATCGACGGGCGAACTAATGAAAAACTGTTTTTT.

This sequence joins TRBV10-1 and TRBJ2-1, with 10 bases fitting TRBD2. This CDR3 spans 22 amino acids. Unmatched junction bases numbered 24, after V lost 3 bases and J lost 4 bases. Germline V gene lookup returns CDR1 WNHNN and CDR2 SYGVQD (reference sequence). CDR3 DNA sequence: TGCGCCAGCAGTGACCCCCGGGGAGGAGGTGGACTAGCGGCGATACCTTACAATGAGCAGTTCTTC. Translation: CASSDPRGGGGLAAIPYNEQFF.

The genes are TRBV2 and TRBJ2-2; 9 nucleotides agree with TRBD1. This CDR3 has 14 residues. Germline CDR1 reads SNHLY; CDR2 reads FYNNEI. V dropped 5 bases and J dropped 4; count of bases not matched to a gene: 2. The CDR3 sequence: CASSQQGATGELFF. The CDR3 nucleotides are TGTGCCAGCAGTCAACAGGGGGCCACCGGGGAGCTGTTTTTT. Full variable domain (remainder filled in from reference TRBV2 and TRBJ2-2): EPEVTQTPSHQVTQMGQEVILRCVPISNHLYFYWYRQILGQKVEFLVSFYNNEISEKSEIFDDQFSVERPDGSNFTLKIRSTKLEDSAMYFCASSQQGATGELFFGEGSRLTVL.

This clone was seen only once. The rearrangement links TRBV7-9 to TRBJ1-6, with D unresolved. With 4 bases removed from V and 9 bases from J, the gap between germline ends came to 10 bases. Germline V CDR1 and CDR2: SEHNR, FQNEAQ (reference sequence). This CDR3 has 13 residues. CDR3 nucleotide sequence: TGTGCCAGCAGCTCTATGAGCGGTTCACCCCTCCACTTT. It translates to CASSSMSGSPLHF.

The rearrangement links TRBV9 to TRBJ1-2; D might be TRBD1 (5 bases). The V gene's germline CDR1 is SGDLS and CDR2 YYNGEE. Trimming shortened V by 3 bases and J by 8 bases, and 20 bases separated the two germline ends. The CDR3 loop spans 15 amino acids. The CDR3 DNA is TGTGCCAGCAGCGGATCCGGGACGGCAAAAGAAGGCTACACCTTC. Protein: CASSGSGTAKEGYTF.

In DNA, the CDR3 is TGTGCCAGCATCATTGGGGCAGGCTATGGCTACACCTTC. This translates into CASIIGAGYGYTF. The rearrangement uses TRBV7-9 and TRBJ1-2, with D perhaps TRBD1 (5 bases). CDR3 size: 13 residues. V lost 7 bases, J lost 4 bases, and 13 bases lay in between. In germline, CDR1 is SEHNR, CDR2 FQNEAQ (reference sequence).

The CDR3 bases are TGTGCCAGCAGTTACTCGGTTTCGGGCAGCACCTATGGCTACACCTTC. It encodes CASSYSVSGSTYGYTF. The chain couples TRBV6-5 to TRBJ1-2, with D unclear. Trimming shortened V by 0 bases and J by 4 bases, and 15 bases separated the two germline ends. Germline V gene sequence: CDR1 MNHEY, CDR2 SVGAGI. The CDR3 loop spans 16 amino acids.

The chain has TRBV18 and TRBJ2-5; TRBD2 is a possible D gene (5 bases). Germline CDR1 KGHSH, CDR2 LQKENI. The length of the CDR3 is 14 residues. Trimming took 0 bases from V and 5 from J, leaving 10 bases between them. In DNA form, the CDR3 reads TGTGCCAGCTCACCACCTTCTGGCGGGGAGACCCAGTACTTC. It codes for CASSPPSGGETQYF. The full variable domain, its missing parts supplied by reference TRBV18 and TRBJ2-5, is NAGVMQNPRHLVRRRGQEARLRCSPMKGHSHVYWYRQLPEEGLKFMVYLQKENIIDESGMPKERFSAEFPKEGPSILRIQQVVRGDSAAYFCASSPPSGGETQYFGPGTRLLVL.

This clone was counted between two and nine times. The chain employs TRBV7-9 and TRBJ2-7; tentatively, D is TRBD1 (7 bases). The CDR3 covers 15 residues. Trimming removed 1 base from V and 10 bases from J, with 20 bases in between. CDR1 is SEHNR and CDR2 is FQNEAQ in the germline V gene (reference sequence). CDR3 nucleotide sequence: TGTGCCAGCAGCTTAGGGTCAGGGGGGCACCGAGACCAGTACTTC. Its translation is CASSLGSGGHRDQYF.

J is TRBJ2-7 and V is TRBV7-6; possible D gene TRBD1, 6 bases. The germline V and J ends were trimmed by 4 bases and 1 base, with 14 bases remaining between them. The CDR3 has 15 amino acids. Per germline, CDR1 SGHVS and CDR2 FNYEAQ. The CDR3 bases are TGTGCCAGCAGCTCAATGGACAGTCTTTCCTACGAGCAGTACTTC. Protein product: CASSSMDSLSYEQYF.

Note on this clone: A read error may account for a junction end that differs from germline. Other nucleotide sequences from this sample produce the same CDR3. The V and J genes are TRBV19 and TRBJ2-6, with D hard to call. Germline lookup yields CDR1 LNHDA and CDR2 SQIVND (reference sequence). The CDR3 extends over 13 amino acids. The CDR3 coding sequence is TGCGCCACTGCGGTCTCTGGGGCCAACGTCCTGACTTTC. Its translation: CATAVSGANVLTF.